A single sample is the source of the 6 T cell receptor beta chains below, sequenced in a study of blood T cell repertoires in COVID-19. Sequencing used immunoSEQ multiplex PCR; TCRdb keeps in-frame clones, though not all of them. The sample holds 250,000 or so clones, 80% to 90% seen once. Sequencing was performed on PBMCs or T cells enriched from blood (not recorded which). The receptor source for this set is a woman aged 25 to 45 who had been exposed to COVID-19.

This chain connects TRBV6-5 to TRBJ1-1; D gene unclear. Trimming cost V 0 bases and J 2 bases, with 10 bases left between them. The CDR3 length is 15 residues. Per the germline V gene, CDR1 is MNHEY and CDR2 is SVGAGI. CDR3 DNA: TGTGCCAGCAGTTACTCATGGGCGAGAAACACTGAAGCTTTCTTT. This gives the protein CASSYSWARNTEAFF.

V gene TRBV9 combines with J gene TRBJ2-7, with 10 bases fitting TRBD1. V dropped 3 bases and J dropped 2; count of bases not matched to a gene: 11. This CDR3 has 17 residues. The germline CDR1 and CDR2 sequences are SGDLS and YYNGEE. DNA for the CDR3: TGTGCCAGCAGCGCACGACAAGACAGGGGGCTGCCCTACGAGCAGTACTTC. Translated: CASSARQDRGLPYEQYF.

This chain links TRBV2 with TRBJ2-1; 14 nucleotides match TRBD2. The V gene's germline CDR1 is SNHLY and CDR2 FYNNEI. Trimming at V came to 0 bases and at J to 8 bases, leaving 3 bases not matched to a gene. This CDR3 spans 16 amino acids. The CDR3 spells CASSEAGLAGDYEQFF. CDR3 DNA: TGTGCCAGCAGTGAAGCGGGACTAGCGGGAGACTATGAGCAGTTCTTC.

Note on this clone: Other nucleotide sequences from this sample produce the same CDR3. The chain couples TRBV7-9 to TRBJ2-7; D unclear. V dropped 1 base and J dropped 7 bases, with 8 bases sitting between them. This CDR3 comprises 12 residues. CDR1 is SEHNR and CDR2 is FQNEAQ in the germline V gene (reference sequence). CDR3 loop: CASSLGSGEQYF. CDR3 in DNA: TGTGCCAGCAGCTTAGGCAGTGGTGAGCAGTACTTC. Combining the CDR3 with reference TRBV7-9 and TRBJ2-7 gives the whole variable domain DTGVSQNPRHKITKRGQNVTFRCDPISEHNRLYWYRQTLGQGPEFLTYFQNEAQLEKSRLLSDRFSAERPKGSFSTLEIQRTEQGDSAMYLCASSLGSGEQYFGPGTRLTVT.

This clone was seen once. This sequence joins TRBV5-1 and TRBJ2-1, with 13 bases lining up with TRBD2. In germline, CDR1 is SGHRS, CDR2 YFSETQ. The V gene end was trimmed by 6 bases and the J gene end by 7 bases; junction bases not matched to a gene: 7. This CDR3 comprises 15 residues. In DNA form, the CDR3 reads TGCGCCAGCAAGGGAGGACTAGCGGGAGCGAATGAGCAGTTCTTC. It translates to CASKGGLAGANEQFF.

The V and J genes are TRBV30 and TRBJ2-7; 8 nucleotides agree with TRBD2. Germline values: CDR1 GTSNPN, CDR2 SVGIG (reference sequence). CDR3 length equals 14 residues. The trim removed 2 bases at V and 1 base at J, leaving 4 bases unmatched. The CDR3 is CAWSLGGRSYEQYF. CDR3 DNA: TGTGCCTGGAGTCTGGGCGGGAGGTCCTACGAGCAGTACTTC.